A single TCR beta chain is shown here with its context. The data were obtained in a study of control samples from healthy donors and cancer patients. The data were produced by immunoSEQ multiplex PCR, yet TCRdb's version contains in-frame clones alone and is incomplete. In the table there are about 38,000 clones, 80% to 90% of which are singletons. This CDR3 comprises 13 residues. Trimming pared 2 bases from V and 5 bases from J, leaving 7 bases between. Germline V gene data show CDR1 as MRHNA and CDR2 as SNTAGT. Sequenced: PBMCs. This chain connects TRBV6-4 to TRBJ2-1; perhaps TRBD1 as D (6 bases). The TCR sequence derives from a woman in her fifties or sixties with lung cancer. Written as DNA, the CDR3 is TGTGCCAGCAGTGACCGGGACAACAATGAGCAGTTCTTC. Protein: CASSDRDNNEQFF.